The entry below gives a single T cell receptor (beta chain) sequence along with its context. The antigen remains undetermined. The data originate from a study of cytomegalovirus exposure and HLA in healthy donors. Primers: 60 Vbeta forward and 13 Jbeta reverse. Method: immunoSEQ multiplex PCR; TCRdb's copy keeps in-frame clones and lacks some. The sample shows about 240,000 clones, approximately 82% of them seen only once. Overall study findings and caveats: With high specificity and sensitivity, the classifier reportedly diagnosed cytomegalovirus status. The HLA-A and HLA-B alleles of most subjects were reportedly predicted accurately from TCR beta sequences. It was taken for granted in presence/absence analyses that sequencing depth across donors was roughly uniform. Among donors in an Asian-associated ancestry cluster, a later analysis reportedly found fewer N-insertions than the roughly 610-donor mean.

From germline, CDR1 is GTSNPN and CDR2 SVGIG (reference sequence). This CDR3 contains 14 residues. V lost 2 bases to trimming and J lost 3 bases; unmatched junction nucleotides: 7. This TCR came from a woman aged 60-70 years in good health and CMV-seropositive. This chain uses TRBV30 with TRBJ2-7, with 7 bases matching TRBD2. Source material: PBMCs. The CDR3 region is CAWSRASGFYEQYF. The CDR3 DNA is TGTGCCTGGAGTAGGGCTAGCGGTTTCTACGAGCAGTACTTC.